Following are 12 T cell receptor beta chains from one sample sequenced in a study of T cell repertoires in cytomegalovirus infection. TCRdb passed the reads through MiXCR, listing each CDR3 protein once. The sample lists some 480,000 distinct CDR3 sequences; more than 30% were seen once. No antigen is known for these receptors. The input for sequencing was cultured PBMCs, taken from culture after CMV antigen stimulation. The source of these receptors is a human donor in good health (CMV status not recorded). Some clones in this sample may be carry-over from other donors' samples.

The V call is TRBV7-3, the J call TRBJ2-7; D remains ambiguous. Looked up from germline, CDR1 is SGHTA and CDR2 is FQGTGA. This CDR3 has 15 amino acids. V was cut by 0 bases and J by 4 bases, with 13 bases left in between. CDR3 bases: TGTGCCAGCAGCTTAACGTTCGCAGCGCAGTACGAGCAGTACTTC. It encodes CASSLTFAAQYEQYF.

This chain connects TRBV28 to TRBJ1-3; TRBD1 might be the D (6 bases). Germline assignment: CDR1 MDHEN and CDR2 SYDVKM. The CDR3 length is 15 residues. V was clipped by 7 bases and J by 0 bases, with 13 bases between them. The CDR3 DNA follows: TGTGCCAGCACCATGACAGGCGCCTCTGGAAACACCATATATTTT. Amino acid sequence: CASTMTGASGNTIYF.

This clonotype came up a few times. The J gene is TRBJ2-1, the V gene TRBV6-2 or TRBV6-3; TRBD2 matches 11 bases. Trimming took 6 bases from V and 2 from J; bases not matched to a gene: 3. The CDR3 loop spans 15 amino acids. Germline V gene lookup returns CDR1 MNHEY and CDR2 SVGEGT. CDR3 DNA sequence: TGTGCCAGCAGGTTACTAGCGGGGGCCTACAATGAGCAGTTCTTC. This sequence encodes CASRLLAGAYNEQFF.

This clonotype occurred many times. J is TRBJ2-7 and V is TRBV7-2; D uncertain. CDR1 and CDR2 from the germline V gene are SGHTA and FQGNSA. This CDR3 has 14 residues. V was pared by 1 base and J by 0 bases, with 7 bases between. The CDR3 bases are TGTGCCAGCAGCTTAGGGACCGGCTCCTACGAGCAGTACTTC. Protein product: CASSLGTGSYEQYF.

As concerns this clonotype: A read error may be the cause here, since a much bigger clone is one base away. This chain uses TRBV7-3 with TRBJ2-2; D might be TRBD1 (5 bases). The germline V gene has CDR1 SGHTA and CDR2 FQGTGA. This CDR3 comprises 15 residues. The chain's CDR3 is CASSAQGPNIGELFF. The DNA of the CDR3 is TGTGCCAGCAGCGCCCAGGGTCCAAACATCGGGGAGCTGTTTTTT.

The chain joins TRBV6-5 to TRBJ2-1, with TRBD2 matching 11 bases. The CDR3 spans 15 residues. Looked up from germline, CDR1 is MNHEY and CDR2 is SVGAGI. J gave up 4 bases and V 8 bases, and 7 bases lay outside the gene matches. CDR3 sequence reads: CASRIGTSGYNEQFF. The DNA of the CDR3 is TGTGCCAGCCGAATTGGGACTAGCGGATACAATGAGCAGTTCTTC.

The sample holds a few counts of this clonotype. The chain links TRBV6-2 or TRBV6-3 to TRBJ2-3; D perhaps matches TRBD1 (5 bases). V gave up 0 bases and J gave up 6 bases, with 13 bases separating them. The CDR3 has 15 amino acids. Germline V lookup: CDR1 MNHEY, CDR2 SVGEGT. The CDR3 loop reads CASSYSTVVLDTQYF. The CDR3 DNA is TGTGCCAGCAGTTACTCGACAGTGGTCCTGGATACGCAGTATTTT.

CDR3 loop: CASSIGLAGGSSYNEQFF. CDR3 DNA: TGTGCCAGTAGTATAGGACTAGCGGGAGGGAGCTCCTACAATGAGCAGTTCTTC. V and J are TRBV19 and TRBJ2-1; 14 positions agree with TRBD2. Germline-derived CDR1 and CDR2 are LNHDA and SQIVND (reference sequence). This CDR3 is 18 amino acids long. V shed 1 base and J 0 bases; nucleotides not matched to a gene: 2.

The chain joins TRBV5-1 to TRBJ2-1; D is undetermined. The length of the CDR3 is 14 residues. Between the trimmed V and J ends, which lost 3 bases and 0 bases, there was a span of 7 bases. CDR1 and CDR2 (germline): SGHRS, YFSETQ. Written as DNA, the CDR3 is TGCGCCAGCAGCTCCCAAATCTCCTACAATGAGCAGTTCTTC. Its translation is CASSSQISYNEQFF.

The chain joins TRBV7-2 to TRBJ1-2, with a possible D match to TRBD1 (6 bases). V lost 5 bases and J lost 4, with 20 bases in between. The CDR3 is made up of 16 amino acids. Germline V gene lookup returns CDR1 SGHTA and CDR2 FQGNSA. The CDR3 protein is CASSRRTGGDGYGYTF. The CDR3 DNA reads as TGTGCCAGCAGCCGGAGGACTGGGGGCGACGGCTATGGCTACACCTTC.

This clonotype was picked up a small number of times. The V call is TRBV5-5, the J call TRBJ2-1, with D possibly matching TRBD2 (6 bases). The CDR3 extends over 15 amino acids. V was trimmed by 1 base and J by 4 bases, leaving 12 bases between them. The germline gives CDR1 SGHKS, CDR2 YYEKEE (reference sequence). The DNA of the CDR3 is TGTGCCAGCAGCTTGACTAGCAGAACTTACAATGAGCAGTTCTTC. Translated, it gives CASSLTSRTYNEQFF.

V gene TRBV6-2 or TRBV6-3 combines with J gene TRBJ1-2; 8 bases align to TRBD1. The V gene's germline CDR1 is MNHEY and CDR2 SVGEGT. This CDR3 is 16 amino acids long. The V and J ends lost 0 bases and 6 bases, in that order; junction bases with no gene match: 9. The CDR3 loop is CASSYSGQGARDGYTF. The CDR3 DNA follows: TGTGCCAGCAGTTACTCTGGACAGGGAGCGCGGGATGGCTACACCTTC.